This TCR beta chain was obtained from a study of preoperative IRX-2 immunotherapy in early breast cancer. Profiled with immunoSEQ multiplex PCR; TCRdb holds only in-frame clones, not every one. The sample lists around 34,000 clones; over 90% were seen once. The treatment denotes: preoperative locoregional IRX-2 cytokine immunotherapy. Samples came from a phase Ib trial of preoperative locoregional IRX-2 cytokine immunotherapy. V was pared by 0 bases and J by 3 bases, with 19 bases between. The length of the CDR3 is 18 residues. Germline CDR1 is SGHRS and CDR2 is YFSETQ. This TCR derives from a human donor with breast cancer. Sampling was performed from a patient treated with IRX-2 immunotherapy. This rearrangement joins TRBV5-1 to TRBJ2-4; D ambiguous. Written as DNA, the CDR3 is TGCGCCAGCAGCTTGGATTTTTCGGACCCCACGGACAAAAACATTCAGTACTTC. Protein: CASSLDFSDPTDKNIQYF. Full variable domain (rest looked up from reference TRBV5-1 and TRBJ2-4): KAGVTQTPRYLIKTRGQQVTLSCSPISGHRSVSWYQQTPGQGLQFLFEYFSETQRNKGNFPGRFSGRQFSNSRSEMNVSTLELGDSALYLCASSLDFSDPTDKNIQYFGAGTRLSVL.